The source of this TCR beta chain is a study of T-cell reconstitution after alpha-beta-depleted transplantation in children. As it was prepared, the TCRbeta library received unique molecular identifiers. TCRdb re-called the PCR reads with MiXCR, one entry per CDR3 protein. Among around 700,000 distinct CDR3 sequences, around 13% were seen once, and the ten largest hold around 0.76%. This clonotype has at least ten counts. Antigen specificity is unknown. Germline-derived CDR1 and CDR2 are DFQATT and SNEGSKA (reference sequence). The CDR3 is 14 amino acids. Trimming removed 4 bases from V and 7 bases from J; junction bases left unmatched: 4. Study-wide findings and caveats: Elevated TCRbeta diversity at day 60 was traced, in some patients, to surviving recipient T cells and thymic progenitors. Reported findings indicate that, about two months after transplant, alpha-beta T cells came from several hundred expanded clones, which were derived from non-depleted graft cells. Newly generated T cells supplied most T-cell counts and diversity one year post-transplant.

The sequences come from PBMCs, collected before TCRalphabeta/CD19-depleted stem cell transplant. The chain carries TRBV20-1 and TRBJ1-6; TRBD1 agrees at 10 bases. The origin of this receptor is a girl aged 2-10 years with congenital amegakaryocytic thrombocytopenia, due to receive a stem cell transplant. The CDR3 sequence: CSATPDRGNSPLHF. The CDR3, as DNA: TGCAGTGCTACCCCGGACAGGGGGAATTCACCCCTCCACTTT.